This TCR beta chain was observed in a study of OX40 agonist ivuxolimab in advanced cancers. The CDR3 contains 15 residues. Germline CDR1 and CDR2: SEHNR and FQNEAQ (reference sequence). V lost 0 bases and J lost 7; bases outside the gene matches: 8. With regard to this clone: Its antigen is not known.

Study-wide findings and caveats: At 0.1 to 3.0 mg/kg and by week 6, clonal expansion occurred in CD4+ and CD8+ blood T cells.

Sequencing used immunoSEQ multiplex PCR; TCRdb keeps in-frame clones, though not all of them. The sample shows about 73,000 clones, around nine tenths of them seen only once. The sample consisted of CD4+ or CD8+ T cells sorted from blood, taken in a trial of the OX40 agonist ivuxolimab. This clonotype originated in an adult with an advanced solid tumor such as melanoma, head and neck, liver or kidney cancer. V usage is TRBV7-9 and J usage is TRBJ1-2; 7 bases fit TRBD1. The CDR3 sequence: CASSLAQGGYGGYTF. CDR3 coding DNA: TGTGCCAGCAGCTTAGCCCAGGGGGGGTATGGTGGCTACACCTTC.